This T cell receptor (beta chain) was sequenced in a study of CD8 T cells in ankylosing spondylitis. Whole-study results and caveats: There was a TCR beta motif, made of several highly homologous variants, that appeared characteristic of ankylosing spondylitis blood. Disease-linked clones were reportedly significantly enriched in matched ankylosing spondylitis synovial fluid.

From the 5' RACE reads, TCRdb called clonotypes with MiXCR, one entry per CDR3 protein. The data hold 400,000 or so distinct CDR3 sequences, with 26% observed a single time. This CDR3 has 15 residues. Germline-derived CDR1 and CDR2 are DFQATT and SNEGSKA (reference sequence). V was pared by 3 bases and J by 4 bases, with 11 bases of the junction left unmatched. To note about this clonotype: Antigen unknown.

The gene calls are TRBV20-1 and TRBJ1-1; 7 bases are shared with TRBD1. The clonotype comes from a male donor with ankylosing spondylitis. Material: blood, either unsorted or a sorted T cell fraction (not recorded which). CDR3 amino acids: CSASQSGQGGTEAFF. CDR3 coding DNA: TGCAGTGCTAGCCAATCGGGGCAGGGGGGCACTGAAGCTTTCTTT.